This paragraph covers one T cell receptor beta chain sequence. Its antigen is currently unknown. The donors were members of the 120-subject validation cohort (separate from the roughly 670-subject first cohort). Sequencing used immunoSEQ multiplex PCR; TCRdb keeps in-frame clones, though not all of them. The sample comprises 150,000 to 200,000 clones, about 90% of which are singletons, and more than 2.5% rests with the top ten. The data were obtained in a study of cytomegalovirus exposure and HLA in healthy donors. At the level of the study: The use of the same platform for the 110 or so validation repertoires and the roughly 700 first-cohort repertoires was reported by a later analysis. Study-wide results and caveats: Cytomegalovirus-associated TCR beta chains were listed, numbering approximately 150. Specificity of a few CMV-associated chains for CMV antigens was verified in vitro.

The CDR3 covers 14 residues. V lost 4 bases, J lost 8 bases, and 6 bases stayed unmatched. Germline lookup yields CDR1 SGHAT and CDR2 FQNNGV. The clonotype originates from a woman aged 18-30 years in good health and CMV-seropositive. The sequenced sample was PBMCs. The chain uses TRBV11-2 and TRBJ2-3; 10 nucleotides align to TRBD2. The CDR3 DNA sequence: TGTGCCAGCAGCTCCACTAGCGGGGAAGGTACGCAGTATTTT. Encoded protein: CASSSTSGEGTQYF.